The next 19 T cell receptor beta chains were all read from a single sample in a study of neoadjuvant anti-PD-1 for oral cavity cancer. TCRdb's copy holds only in-frame clones and misses some; the assay was immunoSEQ multiplex PCR. The table lists about 14,000 clones, approximately 80% of them singletons, with nearly 3% in the top ten. Material: PBMCs, obtained before nivolumab (anti-PD-1) treatment. The receptors come from a person aged 40 to 85 with oral cavity squamous cell carcinoma.

This rearrangement joins TRBV28 to TRBJ2-7, with D perhaps matching TRBD1 (5 bases). Germline values: CDR1 MDHEN, CDR2 SYDVKM. Deletions cut 3 bases from V and 3 bases from J, with 9 bases between. CDR3 length: 13 residues. CDR3 amino acids: CASSFPGFYEQYF. The CDR3 DNA reads TGTGCCAGCAGTTTCCCAGGGTTCTACGAGCAGTACTTC.

The gene calls are TRBV9 and TRBJ2-1, with D tentatively TRBD1 or TRBD2 (5 bases each). The CDR3 is 15 amino acids. Germline CDR1 and CDR2: SGDLS and YYNGEE. Trimming cost V 4 bases and J 6 bases, with 17 bases left between them. As DNA, the CDR3 is TGTGCCAGCAGCCCCGCGGGTTGGGACGCCAATGAGCAGTTCTTC. Its protein is CASSPAGWDANEQFF.

The chain is built from TRBV14 and TRBJ2-1, with 14 bases matching TRBD2. The germline V gene encodes CDR1 SGHDN and CDR2 FVKESK. V dropped 0 bases and J dropped 2; count of bases not matched to a gene: 9. CDR3 length: 20 residues. CDR3 region: CASSQEGLAGVFGTYNEQFF. Written as DNA, the CDR3 is TGTGCCAGCAGCCAAGAGGGACTAGCGGGAGTATTCGGGACCTACAATGAGCAGTTCTTC.

The chain combines TRBV5-4 with TRBJ2-2; TRBD1 or TRBD2 may be the D gene (6 bases each). Trimming removed 3 bases at V and 3 bases at J, with 9 bases between. The CDR3 has 14 residues. The germline gives CDR1 SGHNT, CDR2 YYREEE (reference sequence). The chain's CDR3 is CASSSGGYTGELFF. Here the CDR3 DNA reads TGTGCCAGCAGCTCCGGGGGCTACACCGGGGAGCTGTTTTTT.

V is TRBV27 and J is TRBJ2-7; 8 nucleotides agree with TRBD1. Germline V gene sequence: CDR1 MNHEY, CDR2 SMNVEV (reference sequence). The V gene end was trimmed by 5 bases and the J gene end by 5 bases; junction bases not matched to a gene: 8. The CDR3 length is 14 residues. The CDR3 loop is CASSRTGSPHEQYF. CDR3 DNA: TGTGCCAGCAGTCGGACAGGGTCCCCCCACGAGCAGTACTTC.

The chain has TRBV5-1 and TRBJ2-1; 7 positions match TRBD1. V was clipped by 4 bases and J by 4 bases; unmatched bases: 8. The CDR3 loop spans 15 amino acids. In germline, CDR1 is SGHRS, CDR2 YFSETQ. CDR3 loop: CASSRGQNSYNEQFF. In DNA form, the CDR3 reads TGCGCCAGCAGCAGGGGACAGAACTCTTACAATGAGCAGTTCTTC.

The chain links TRBV4-1 to TRBJ1-2; D possibly corresponds to TRBD1 (5 bases). Germline V gives CDR1 MGHRA, CDR2 YSYEKL. Trimming took off 1 base at V and 4 bases at J, with 13 bases between the two ends. The length of the CDR3 is 15 residues. CDR3 protein: CASSQVARQRYGYTF. In DNA, the CDR3 is TGCGCCAGCAGCCAAGTAGCGAGACAGCGCTATGGCTACACCTTC.

The chain uses TRBV19 and TRBJ1-2; possible D gene TRBD1, 6 bases. Trimming removed 2 bases at V and 5 bases at J, with 18 bases between. CDR1 and CDR2 (germline): LNHDA, SQIVND (reference sequence). The CDR3 spans 16 residues. The CDR3 loop reads CASSIKNHRVEYGYTF. The CDR3 DNA follows: TGTGCCAGTAGTATAAAGAACCACAGGGTCGAGTATGGCTACACCTTC.

The V call is TRBV27, the J call TRBJ1-5, with no clear D. The V and J ends lost 5 bases and 3 bases respectively, with 8 bases between them. Germline V gene data show CDR1 as MNHEY and CDR2 as SMNVEV (reference sequence). The CDR3 totals 13 residues. Here the CDR3 reads CASSGLSNQPQHF. CDR3 bases: TGTGCCAGCAGTGGTCTGTCCAATCAGCCCCAGCATTTT.

This clone came up once. This chain links TRBV19 with TRBJ2-3; D possibly corresponds to TRBD1 (6 bases). The CDR3 has 14 amino acids. Germline CDR1 is LNHDA and CDR2 is SQIVND (reference sequence). Deletions cut 7 bases from V and 6 bases from J, with 17 bases between. The CDR3 loop reads CASTTNRVPDTQYF. The CDR3 nucleotides read TGTGCCAGTACCACAAACAGGGTTCCGGATACGCAGTATTTT.

This clone is a singleton in its sample. CDR3 in DNA: TGTGCCAGCAGCTTAGCGGTGCGGGAGAGAGTGAGGTTGTCAGATACGCAGTATTTT. Translation gives CASSLAVRERVRLSDTQYF. The chain has TRBV7-8 and TRBJ2-3; 7 bases match TRBD2. CDR3 size: 19 residues. V lost 0 bases to trimming and J lost 4 bases; unmatched junction nucleotides: 16. CDR1 SGHVS and CDR2 FQNEAQ come from the germline V gene.

The chain recombines TRBV4-1 with TRBJ2-2, with 8 bases identical to TRBD2. Germline CDR1 and CDR2: MGHRA and YSYEKL. The V gene end was trimmed by 4 bases and the J gene end by 5 bases; junction bases not matched to a gene: 12. The CDR3 consists of 17 residues. CDR3 coding DNA: TGCGCCAGCAGCCTGCCCCGGAGCGGGAGAAGGACCGGGGAGCTGTTTTTT. Its translation: CASSLPRSGRRTGELFF.

The chain links TRBV5-5 to TRBJ1-5, with a tentative D call TRBD1 (5 bases). Germline V CDR1 and CDR2: SGHKS, YYEKEE (reference sequence). Trimming stripped 4 bases from V and 3 bases from J, with 11 bases between. This CDR3 contains 14 residues. Here the CDR3 reads CASSGTPANQPQHF. The CDR3 DNA follows: TGTGCCAGCAGCGGGACCCCGGCCAATCAGCCCCAGCATTTT. Supplemented by reference TRBV5-5 and TRBJ1-5, the full variable domain reads DAGVTQSPTHLIKTRGQQVTLRCSPISGHKSVSWYQQVLGQGPQFIFQYYEKEERGRGNFPDRFSARQFPNYSSELNVNALLLGDSALYLCASSGTPANQPQHFGDGTRLSIL.

The chain joins TRBV6-6 to TRBJ1-4; 9 nucleotides agree with TRBD1. Germline V gene lookup returns CDR1 MNHNY and CDR2 SVGAGI (reference sequence). Trimming cost V 7 bases and J 6 bases; bases outside gene matches: 12. The CDR3 is 16 residues long. The CDR3 sequence is CASTGTGRAGDEKLFF. DNA of the CDR3: TGTGCCAGCACCGGGACAGGGAGGGCCGGCGATGAAAAACTGTTTTTT.

The chain uses TRBV28 and TRBJ1-5, with D possibly TRBD1 on 5 matching bases. The CDR3 is made up of 15 amino acids. Germline loops: CDR1 MDHEN, CDR2 SYDVKM. Trimming stripped 3 bases from V and 5 bases from J, with 14 bases between. The CDR3 nucleotides are TGTGCCAGCAGTTTCCAGGGTAACGCGGATCAGCCCCAGCATTTT. It specifies CASSFQGNADQPQHF.

This rearrangement joins TRBV28 to TRBJ2-7; D may match TRBD1 or TRBD2 (5 bases each). V lost 6 bases and J 7 bases, leaving 19 bases between the germline ends. The CDR3 runs 14 residues. In germline, CDR1 is MDHEN, CDR2 SYDVKM. The CDR3 spells CASRPPGPSTEQYF. In DNA form, the CDR3 reads TGTGCCAGCAGACCTCCGGGACCATCTACGGAGCAGTACTTC. The full variable domain, with the rest looked up from reference TRBV28 and TRBJ2-7, is DVKVTQSSRYLVKRTGEKVFLECVQDMDHENMFWYRQDPGLGLRLIYFSYDVKMKEKGDIPEGYSVSREKKERFSLILESASTNQTSMYLCASRPPGPSTEQYFGPGTRLTVT.

The chain links TRBV4-1 to TRBJ2-6; D could derive from TRBD1 or TRBD2 (6 bases each). This CDR3 is built from 19 residues. Germline CDR1 and CDR2: MGHRA and YSYEKL. Trimming cost V 0 bases and J 0 bases, with 15 bases left between them. DNA for the CDR3: TGCGCCAGCAGCCAAGATGAGGGGGGCTTTCGCTCTGGGGCCAACGTCCTGACTTTC. Translation: CASSQDEGGFRSGANVLTF.

J is TRBJ2-1 and V is TRBV6-1; 10 positions match TRBD2. The V and J ends lost 8 bases and 2 bases, in that order; junction bases with no gene match: 0. The CDR3 runs 13 residues. Germline V gene sequence: CDR1 MNHNS, CDR2 SASEGT. The CDR3 DNA is TGTGCCAGCGGACTAGCGGCCTACAATGAGCAGTTCTTC. It encodes CASGLAAYNEQFF.

This clone was seen just once. V usage is TRBV5-8 and J usage is TRBJ2-6; D not certain. This CDR3 has 17 residues. The germline gives CDR1 SGHTS, CDR2 YDEGEE. Trimming shortened V by 2 bases and J by 0 bases, and 12 bases separated the two germline ends. This CDR3 reads CASSLAPISSGANVLTF. CDR3 DNA sequence: TGTGCCAGCAGCTTAGCCCCTATAAGCTCTGGGGCCAACGTCCTGACTTTC.